The 21 T cell receptor beta chains below all came from one sample that was sequenced in a study of CD8+ T cells in alopecia areata. After isolation, RNA underwent reverse transcription to generate cDNA as the sequencing template. Clones were sequenced by immunoSEQ multiplex PCR, and TCRdb holds only the in-frame ones, with some missing. This sample yields some 170,000 clones, of which about 60% are seen a single time; about 15% belongs to the top ten. The sequenced sample was CD4+ T cells sorted from blood, obtained at week 0. The source is a human donor with alopecia areata.

V gene TRBV11-2 combines with J gene TRBJ2-1; no clear D. This CDR3 contains 11 residues. Looked up from germline, CDR1 is SGHAT and CDR2 is FQNNGV. The V end lost 0 bases, the J end lost 10 bases, and 4 bases lay between the germline ends. CDR3 in amino acids: CASSLDREQFF. In nucleotides, the CDR3 is TGTGCCAGCAGCTTAGATCGGGAGCAGTTCTTC.

The table lists this clone with a few counts. The chain combines TRBV9 with TRBJ2-1; TRBD1 matches 7 bases. There are 14 residues in the CDR3. Germline V lookup: CDR1 SGDLS, CDR2 YYNGEE. The V gene end was trimmed by 3 bases and the J gene end by 4 bases; junction bases not matched to a gene: 4. CDR3 nucleotide sequence: TGTGCCAGCAGCGAGGGACAGTATTACAATGAGCAGTTCTTC. Protein sequence: CASSEGQYYNEQFF.

The V gene is TRBV4-1, the J gene TRBJ1-5; D ambiguous. The CDR3 extends over 14 amino acids. V was shortened by 4 bases and J by 4 bases, with 11 bases between the two germline ends. The V gene's germline CDR1 is MGHRA and CDR2 YSYEKL. CDR3 region: CASSPRLPNQPQHF. CDR3 nucleotide sequence: TGCGCCAGCAGCCCCCGACTGCCGAATCAGCCCCAGCATTTT.

The chain joins TRBV5-1 to TRBJ2-7; 10 bases match TRBD2. Germline V gene sequence: CDR1 SGHRS, CDR2 YFSETQ. This CDR3 contains 15 residues. V dropped 4 bases and J dropped 3; count of bases not matched to a gene: 7. The CDR3 is CASSPQTSGYYEQYF. CDR3 DNA: TGCGCCAGCAGCCCCCAGACTAGCGGGTACTACGAGCAGTACTTC.

The rearrangement joins TRBV7-9 to TRBJ1-5; no definite D call. Germline assignment: CDR1 SEHNR and CDR2 FQNEAQ (reference sequence). CDR3 size: 15 residues. The V and J ends lost 1 base and 13 bases respectively, with 20 bases between them. The CDR3 reads CASSLDQGWPGAQHF. In DNA form, the CDR3 reads TGTGCCAGCAGCTTAGACCAAGGGTGGCCCGGTGCACAGCATTTT.

This clone was detected only a few times. V usage is TRBV5-1 and J usage is TRBJ1-6, with D possibly TRBD1 on 5 matching bases. Trimming removed 1 base from V and 6 bases from J, with 11 bases in between. CDR1 and CDR2 from the germline V gene are SGHRS and YFSETQ. This CDR3 region has 15 residues. The DNA of the CDR3 is TGCGCCAGCAGCTTGACGCAGGGCGTTAATTCACCCCTCCACTTT. Protein: CASSLTQGVNSPLHF.

In its sample, this clone was seen a few times. The V gene is TRBV29-1, the J gene TRBJ2-7; the match to TRBD1 covers 7 bases. The junction had 7 bases not matched to a gene; V was cut back by 8 bases and J by 0 bases. Germline-derived CDR1 and CDR2 are SQVTM and ANQGSEA. This CDR3 has 13 amino acids. The CDR3 DNA follows: TGCAGCCCCGAGACAGGGTGCTCCTACGAGCAGTACTTC. It specifies CSPETGCSYEQYF.

The chain recombines TRBV29-1 with TRBJ2-7; D is undetermined. Per germline, CDR1 SQVTM and CDR2 ANQGSEA. The CDR3 runs to 14 residues. Trimming took 0 bases from V and 4 from J, leaving 13 bases between them. CDR3 coding DNA: TGCAGCGTTGAAGATCCGCGACACAATTACGAGCAGTACTTC. This sequence encodes CSVEDPRHNYEQYF.

Note on this clone: Other DNA sequences in this sample translate to the same CDR3. The J gene is TRBJ1-1, the V gene TRBV4-1; perhaps TRBD1 as D (5 bases). This CDR3 comprises 16 residues. The V gene's germline CDR1 is MGHRA and CDR2 YSYEKL. Deletions cut 1 base from V and 1 base from J, with 13 bases between. CDR3 sequence (DNA): TGCGCCAGCAGCCAAGTTGGCCGGGGCGGGAACACTGAAGCTTTCTTT. Translated: CASSQVGRGGNTEAFF.

This rearrangement joins TRBV5-6 to TRBJ2-5; D unresolved. The J call is doubtful: the DNA matches TRBJ2-7 better. Germline V lookup: CDR1 SGHDT, CDR2 YYEEEE. There are 13 residues in the CDR3. The CDR3 nucleotides are TGTGCCAGCAGCTCGAGTGTTAACTACGAGCAGTACTTC. It encodes CASSSSVNYEQYF.

This clone was seen a single time. The chain is built from TRBV29-1 and TRBJ1-1, with D perhaps TRBD1 (6 bases). V gave up 4 bases and J gave up 5 bases, with 14 bases separating them. The CDR3 is 13 amino acids. The germline V gene encodes CDR1 SQVTM and CDR2 ANQGSEA. CDR3 loop: CSVGSKGGTEAFF. The CDR3 coding sequence is TGCAGCGTTGGATCTAAGGGGGGGACTGAAGCTTTCTTT.

The CDR3 region is CASSQVGTRDAGELFF. In DNA form, the CDR3 reads TGTGCCAGCAGCCAAGTAGGGACACGGGACGCCGGGGAGCTGTTTTTT. The rearrangement uses TRBV4-2 and TRBJ2-2, with D possibly being TRBD1 (6 bases). The germline gives CDR1 LGHNA, CDR2 YNFKEQ. The germline V and J ends were trimmed by 1 base and 6 bases, with 15 bases remaining between them. The CDR3 covers 16 residues.

Remarks on this clone: This sample includes further DNA sequences coding for the same CDR3. The chain uses TRBV11-2 and TRBJ2-3; D uncertain. V dropped 0 bases and J dropped 6 bases, with 7 bases sitting between them. The CDR3 loop spans 13 amino acids. Germline V gene data show CDR1 as SGHAT and CDR2 as FQNNGV. CDR3 loop: CASSLDRVDTQYF. CDR3 nucleotides: TGTGCCAGCAGCTTAGATCGAGTGGATACGCAGTATTTT.

The chain employs TRBV29-1 and TRBJ1-2; D gene ambiguous. V lost 7 bases and J 2 bases, leaving 8 bases between the germline ends. Germline CDR1 and CDR2: SQVTM and ANQGSEA. CDR3 length equals 11 residues. The CDR3 reads CSAAVNYGYTF. CDR3 in DNA: TGCAGCGCCGCAGTAAACTATGGCTACACCTTC.

The chain couples TRBV30 to TRBJ2-7, with D possibly called TRBD1 or TRBD2 (7 bases each). CDR3 length equals 14 residues. Looked up from germline, CDR1 is GTSNPN and CDR2 is SVGIG (reference sequence). As DNA, the CDR3 is TGTGCTGGGAGGGGAGGGACAGCCGTTCACGAGCAGTACTTC. Translating gives CAGRGGTAVHEQYF.

J is TRBJ2-3 and V is TRBV5-6, with 7 bases lining up with TRBD1. CDR3 length equals 16 residues. J lost 1 base, V lost 4 bases, and 9 bases had no gene match. CDR1 SGHDT and CDR2 YYEEEE come from the germline V gene. CDR3 nucleotides: TGTGCCAGCAGCCACGCACAGGGGATGGGCACAGATACGCAGTATTTT. It translates to CASSHAQGMGTDTQYF.

This chain links TRBV11-1 with TRBJ2-2; TRBD1 is a possible D gene (6 bases). Germline V gene lookup returns CDR1 SGHAT and CDR2 FQDESV (reference sequence). This CDR3 is 13 amino acids long. Trimming pared 4 bases from V and 7 bases from J, leaving 10 bases between. CDR3 in amino acids: CASSSPDSGELFF. The CDR3 DNA sequence: TGTGCCAGCAGCTCCCCGGACAGCGGGGAGCTGTTTTTT. The whole variable domain, filled in from reference TRBV11-1 and TRBJ2-2, reads EAEVAQSPRYKITEKSQAVAFWCDPISGHATLYWYRQILGQGPELLVQFQDESVVDDSQLPKDRFSAERLKGVDSTLKIQPAELGDSAMYLCASSSPDSGELFFGEGSRLTVL.

DNA for the CDR3: TGCAGCGCGGAGGGGGGAAAAACTGAAGCTTTCTTT. Translation: CSAEGGKTEAFF. The V and J genes are TRBV29-1 and TRBJ1-1; tentative D call: TRBD1 (6 bases). Trimming removed 7 bases from V and 5 bases from J, with 14 bases in between. The CDR3 loop spans 12 amino acids. Germline CDR1 is SQVTM and CDR2 is ANQGSEA.

The sample holds a few counts of this clone. The V and J genes are TRBV30 and TRBJ1-3; D might be TRBD1 (5 bases). Per germline, CDR1 GTSNPN and CDR2 SVGIG (reference sequence). V was pared by 2 bases and J by 0 bases, with 8 bases between. The CDR3 is made up of 14 amino acids. The CDR3, as DNA: TGTGCCTGGAGTTTTGGGGGCTCTGGAAACACCATATATTTT. Translated: CAWSFGGSGNTIYF.

The chain combines TRBV30 with TRBJ2-1; 9 bases fit TRBD2. V was clipped by 0 bases and J by 6 bases; unmatched bases: 6. Germline V gene lookup returns CDR1 GTSNPN and CDR2 SVGIG (reference sequence). This CDR3 comprises 15 residues. CDR3: CAWSVGGGAFNEQFF. The CDR3 bases are TGTGCCTGGAGTGTAGGCGGGGGGGCATTCAATGAGCAGTTCTTC.

This chain joins TRBV5-6 and TRBJ2-1; D gene ambiguous. The germline V gene has CDR1 SGHDT and CDR2 YYEEEE. CDR3 size: 15 residues. V was shortened by 4 bases and J by 0 bases, with 11 bases between the two germline ends. The CDR3 DNA reads as TGTGCCAGCAGCCCCGGACGGAGCTCCTACAATGAGCAGTTCTTC. It yields the protein CASSPGRSSYNEQFF.